The clone carrying this T cell receptor beta chain appeared many times. The record originates from a study of human T cells and chemical hapten exposure. Overall study context: On 2 cm by 2 cm of upper inner arm skin, sensitization was performed with 2% DPC. Patients received weekly diphenylcyclopropenone doses to the scalp throughout the approximately 25-week study. Alopecia areata, totalis or universalis affected patients, mainly female.

TCRdb called the RACE reads again in MiXCR, with one record for every CDR3 protein. This repertoire shows under 300,000 distinct CDR3 sequences, about 8.6% found once; its top ten account for 2% to 2.5%. Time point indicated: pre-sensitization, week 0. Noted treatment: therapeutic diphenylcyclopropenone sensitization with weekly scalp DPC. CDR3 length equals 14 residues. The V gene end was trimmed by 3 bases and the J gene end by 6 bases; junction bases not matched to a gene: 5. The V gene's germline CDR1 is SGHTA and CDR2 FQGNSA. The sequencing here drew on whole blood, taken in connection with sensitization to the hapten diphenylcyclopropenone (DPC). The chain has TRBV7-2 and TRBJ2-1; 7 bases fit TRBD2. This clonotype originated in a middle-aged woman with alopecia areata. Some clones in this sample may be carry-over from other donors' samples. In nucleotides, the CDR3 is TGTGCCAGCAGCTTGGGGGACTATGGCAATGAGCAGTTCTTC. Protein product: CASSLGDYGNEQFF.